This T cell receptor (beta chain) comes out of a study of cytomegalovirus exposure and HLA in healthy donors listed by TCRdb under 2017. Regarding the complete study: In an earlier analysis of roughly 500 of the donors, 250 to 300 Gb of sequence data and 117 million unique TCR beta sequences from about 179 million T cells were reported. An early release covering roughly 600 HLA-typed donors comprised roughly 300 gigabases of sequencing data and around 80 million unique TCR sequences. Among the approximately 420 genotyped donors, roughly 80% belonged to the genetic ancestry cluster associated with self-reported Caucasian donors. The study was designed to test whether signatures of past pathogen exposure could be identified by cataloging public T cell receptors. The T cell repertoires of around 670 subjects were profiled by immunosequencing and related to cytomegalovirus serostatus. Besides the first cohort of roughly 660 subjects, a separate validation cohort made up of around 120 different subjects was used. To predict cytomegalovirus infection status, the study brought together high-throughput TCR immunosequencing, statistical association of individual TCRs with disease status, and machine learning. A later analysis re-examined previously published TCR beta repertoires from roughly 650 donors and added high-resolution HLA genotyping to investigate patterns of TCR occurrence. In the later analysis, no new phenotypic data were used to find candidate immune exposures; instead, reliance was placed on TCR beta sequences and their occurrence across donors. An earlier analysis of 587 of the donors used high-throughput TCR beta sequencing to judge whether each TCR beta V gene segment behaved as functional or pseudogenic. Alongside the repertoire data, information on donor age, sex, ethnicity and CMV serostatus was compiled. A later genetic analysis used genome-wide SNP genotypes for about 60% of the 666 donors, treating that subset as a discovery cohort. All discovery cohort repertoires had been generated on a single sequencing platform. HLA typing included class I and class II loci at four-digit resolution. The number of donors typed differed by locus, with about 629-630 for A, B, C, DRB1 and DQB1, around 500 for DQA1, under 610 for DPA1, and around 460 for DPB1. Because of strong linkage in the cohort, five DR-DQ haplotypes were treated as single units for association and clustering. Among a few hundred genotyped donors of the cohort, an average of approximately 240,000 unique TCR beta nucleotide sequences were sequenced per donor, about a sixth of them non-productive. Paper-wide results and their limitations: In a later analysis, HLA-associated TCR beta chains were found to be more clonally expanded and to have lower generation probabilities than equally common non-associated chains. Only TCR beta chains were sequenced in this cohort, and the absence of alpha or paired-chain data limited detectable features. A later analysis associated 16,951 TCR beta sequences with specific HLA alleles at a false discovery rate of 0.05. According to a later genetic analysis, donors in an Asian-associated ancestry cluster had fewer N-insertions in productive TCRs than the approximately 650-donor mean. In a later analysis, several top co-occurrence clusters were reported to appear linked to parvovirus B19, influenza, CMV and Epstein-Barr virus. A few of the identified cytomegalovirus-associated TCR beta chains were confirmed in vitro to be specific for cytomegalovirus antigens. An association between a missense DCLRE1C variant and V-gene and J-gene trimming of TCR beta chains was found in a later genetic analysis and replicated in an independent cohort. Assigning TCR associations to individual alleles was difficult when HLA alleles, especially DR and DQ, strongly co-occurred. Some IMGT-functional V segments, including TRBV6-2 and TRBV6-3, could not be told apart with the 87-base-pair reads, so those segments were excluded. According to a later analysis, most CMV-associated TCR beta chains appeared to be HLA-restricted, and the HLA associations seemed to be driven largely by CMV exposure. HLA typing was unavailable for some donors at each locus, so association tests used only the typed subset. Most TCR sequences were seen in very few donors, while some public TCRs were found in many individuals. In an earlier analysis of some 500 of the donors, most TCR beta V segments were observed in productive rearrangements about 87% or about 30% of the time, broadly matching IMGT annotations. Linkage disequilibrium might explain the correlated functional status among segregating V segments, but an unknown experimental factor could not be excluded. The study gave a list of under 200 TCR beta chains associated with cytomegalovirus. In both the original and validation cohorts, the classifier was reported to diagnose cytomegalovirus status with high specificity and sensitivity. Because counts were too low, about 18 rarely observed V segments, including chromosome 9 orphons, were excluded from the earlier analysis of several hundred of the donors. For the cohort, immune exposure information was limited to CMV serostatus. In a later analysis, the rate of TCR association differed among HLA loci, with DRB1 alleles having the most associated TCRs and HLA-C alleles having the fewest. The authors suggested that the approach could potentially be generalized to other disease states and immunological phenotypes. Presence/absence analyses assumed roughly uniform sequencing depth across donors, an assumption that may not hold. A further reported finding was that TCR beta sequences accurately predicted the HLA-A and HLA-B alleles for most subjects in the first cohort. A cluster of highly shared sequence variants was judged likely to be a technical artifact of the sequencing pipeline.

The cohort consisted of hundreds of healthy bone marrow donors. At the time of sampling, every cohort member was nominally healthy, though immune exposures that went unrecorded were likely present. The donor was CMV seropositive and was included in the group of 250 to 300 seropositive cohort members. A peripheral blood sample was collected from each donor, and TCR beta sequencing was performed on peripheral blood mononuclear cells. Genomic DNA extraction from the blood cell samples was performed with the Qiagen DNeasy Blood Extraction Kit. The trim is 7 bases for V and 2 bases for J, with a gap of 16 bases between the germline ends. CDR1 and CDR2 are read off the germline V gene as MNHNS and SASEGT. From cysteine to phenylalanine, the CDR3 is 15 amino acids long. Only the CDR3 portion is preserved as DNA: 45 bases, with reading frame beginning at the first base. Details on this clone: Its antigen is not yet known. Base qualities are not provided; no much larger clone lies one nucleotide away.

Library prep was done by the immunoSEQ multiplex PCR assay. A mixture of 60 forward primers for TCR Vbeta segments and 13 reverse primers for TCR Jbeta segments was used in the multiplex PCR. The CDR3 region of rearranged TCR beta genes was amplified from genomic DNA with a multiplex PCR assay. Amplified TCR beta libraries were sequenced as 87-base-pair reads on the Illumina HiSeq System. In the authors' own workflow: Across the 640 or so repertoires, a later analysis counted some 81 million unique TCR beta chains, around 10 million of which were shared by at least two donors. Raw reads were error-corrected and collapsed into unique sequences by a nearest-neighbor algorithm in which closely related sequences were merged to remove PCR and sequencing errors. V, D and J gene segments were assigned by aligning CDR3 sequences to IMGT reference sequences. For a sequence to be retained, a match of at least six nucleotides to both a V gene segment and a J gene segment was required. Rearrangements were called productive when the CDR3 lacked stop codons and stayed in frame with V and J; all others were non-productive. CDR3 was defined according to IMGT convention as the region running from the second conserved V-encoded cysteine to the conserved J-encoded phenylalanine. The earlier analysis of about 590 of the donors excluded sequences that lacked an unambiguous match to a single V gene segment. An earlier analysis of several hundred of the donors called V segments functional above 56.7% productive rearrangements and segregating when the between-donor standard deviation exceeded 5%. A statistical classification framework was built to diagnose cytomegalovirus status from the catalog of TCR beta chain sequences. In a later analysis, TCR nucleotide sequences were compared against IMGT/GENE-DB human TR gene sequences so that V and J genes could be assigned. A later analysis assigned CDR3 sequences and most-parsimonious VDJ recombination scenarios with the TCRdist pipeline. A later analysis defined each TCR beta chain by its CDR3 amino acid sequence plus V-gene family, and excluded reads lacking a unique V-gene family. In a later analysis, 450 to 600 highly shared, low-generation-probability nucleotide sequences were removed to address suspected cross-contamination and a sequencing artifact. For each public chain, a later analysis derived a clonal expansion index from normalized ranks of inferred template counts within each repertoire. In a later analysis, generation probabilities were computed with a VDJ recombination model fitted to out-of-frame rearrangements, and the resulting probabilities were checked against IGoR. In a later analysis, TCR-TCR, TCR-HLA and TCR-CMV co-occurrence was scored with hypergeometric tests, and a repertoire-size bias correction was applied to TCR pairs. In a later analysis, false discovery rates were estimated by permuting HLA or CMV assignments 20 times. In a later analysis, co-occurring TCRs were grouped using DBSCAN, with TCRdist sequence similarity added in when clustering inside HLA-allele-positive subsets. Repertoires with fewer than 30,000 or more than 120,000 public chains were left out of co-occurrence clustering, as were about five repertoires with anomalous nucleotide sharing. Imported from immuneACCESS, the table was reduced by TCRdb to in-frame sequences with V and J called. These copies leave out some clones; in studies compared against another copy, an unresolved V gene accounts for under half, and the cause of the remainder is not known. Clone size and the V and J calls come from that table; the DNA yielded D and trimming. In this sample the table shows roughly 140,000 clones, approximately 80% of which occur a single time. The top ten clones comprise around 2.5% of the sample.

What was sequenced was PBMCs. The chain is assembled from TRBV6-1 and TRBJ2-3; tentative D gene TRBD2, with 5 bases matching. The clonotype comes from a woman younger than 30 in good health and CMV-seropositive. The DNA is TGTGCCAGCACGGCTAGCATCGAACCCACAGATACGCAGTATTTT. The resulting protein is CASTASIEPTDTQYF.